The rows below give T cell receptor beta chains drawn from one sample of a study of cytomegalovirus exposure and HLA in healthy donors. Assay: immunoSEQ multiplex PCR; the TCRdb copy retains only in-frame clones and omits some. The sample gives some 200,000 clones, roughly 80% of which show up once; approximately 1.5% is in the top ten. The sample comprised PBMCs. These receptors were obtained from a man aged 45 to 65 in good health and CMV-seronegative. Each CDR3 is given with its conserved first and last residue. A D gene is named only where the DNA matches it firmly. Size is omitted from some rows. Given values are once, few, many or a class for expanded clones.

>.|.|TRBV5-1|TRBJ2-1
CASSLSGLYNEQFF
TGCGCCAGCTCACTTAGCGGCCTTTACAATGAGCAGTTCTTC
>once|.|TRBV6-5|TRBJ2-1
CASSLGLRNEQFF
TGTGCCAGCAGTCTCGGACTCCGCAATGAGCAGTTCTTC
>.|.|TRBV28|TRBJ2-1
CASRTHNEQFF
TGTGCCAGCAGGACTCACAATGAGCAGTTCTTC
>.|.|TRBV5-6|TRBJ2-1
CASSLVDFYNEQFF
TGTGCCAGCAGCTTGGTAGATTTCTACAATGAGCAGTTCTTC
>once|TRBD1|TRBV29-1|TRBJ2-5
CSSRGQPGETQYF
TGCAGCTCCCGGGGACAGCCCGGGGAGACCCAGTACTTC
>.|TRBD2|TRBV7-2|TRBJ2-1
CASSRGLADWRRNEQFF
TGTGCCAGCAGCCGGGGACTAGCGGACTGGAGGCGCAATGAGCAGTTCTTC
>.|.|TRBV27|TRBJ2-7
CASSSSGLAGSYEQYF
.
>.|.|TRBV4-1|TRBJ2-5
CASSQALKETQYF
TGCGCCAGCAGCCAGGCCCTTAAAGAGACCCAGTACTTC
>.|.|TRBV5-1|TRBJ2-5
CASHYSQETQYF
TGCGCCAGCCACTACTCGCAAGAGACCCAGTACTTC
>.|.|TRBV7-8|TRBJ1-2
CASSLAGTLNYGYTF
TGTGCCAGCAGCTTAGCCGGGACACTAAACTATGGCTACACCTTC
>.|.|TRBV29-1|TRBJ1-1
CSAQRGSVAFF
TGCAGCGCTCAACGGGGGAGCGTGGCTTTCTTT
>.|TRBD1|TRBV4-1|TRBJ2-1
CASSQPGQGALEQFF
TGCGCCAGCAGCCAACCGGGACAGGGGGCGTTGGAGCAGTTCTTC
>few|TRBD1|TRBV19|TRBJ1-5
CASSTPGQGTQPQHF
TGTGCCAGTAGTACCCCGGGACAGGGAACTCAGCCCCAGCATTTT
>.|TRBD1|TRBV30|TRBJ2-7
CAWSGQGAREQYF
TGTGCCTGGAGTGGGCAGGGGGCTCGCGAGCAGTACTTC
>.|.|TRBV28|TRBJ2-1
CASSSPFSRSPYNEQFF
TGTGCCAGCAGTTCCCCGTTCAGTCGTTCCCCCTACAATGAGCAGTTCTTC
>.|TRBD1|TRBV6-5|TRBJ1-2
CASSSPTGPYGYTF
TGTGCCAGCAGTTCCCCGACAGGGCCCTATGGCTACACCTTC
>.|.|TRBV19|TRBJ1-2
CASLKDRSYGYTF
TGTGCCAGCCTTAAGGACAGAAGTTATGGCTACACCTTC
>.|TRBD1|TRBV7-9|TRBJ2-5
CASSLGKRTGGFLETQYF
TGTGCCAGCAGCTTAGGAAAACGGACAGGGGGCTTCCTAGAGACCCAGTACTTC
>.|TRBD2|TRBV5-1|TRBJ2-5
CASSLTSGVGLETQYF
TGCGCCAGCAGCTTGACTAGCGGGGTTGGTTTGGAGACCCAGTACTTC
>few|.|TRBV28|TRBJ1-5
CASSPFNQPQHF
TGTGCCAGCAGCCCCTTCAATCAGCCCCAGCATTTT
>.|.|TRBV5-1|TRBJ2-7
CASSLGGASTYEQYF
TGCGCCAGCAGCTTAGGGGGGGCCTCAACCTACGAGCAGTACTTC
>few|TRBD1|TRBV11-2|TRBJ1-1
CASSPQGVNTEAFF
TGTGCCAGCAGCCCGCAGGGGGTTAACACTGAAGCTTTCTTT
>.|TRBD1|TRBV12-5|TRBJ1-1
CASGYSGQGSTEAFF
TGTGCTAGTGGTTACTCGGGACAGGGTAGCACTGAAGCTTTCTTT
>.|TRBD1|TRBV6-5|TRBJ1-4
CASRQGMVEKLFF
TGTGCCAGCAGACAGGGGATGGTTGAAAAACTGTTTTTT
>.|TRBD2|TRBV5-1|TRBJ2-1
CASSPGLAGRNPVGQFF
TGCGCCAGCAGCCCGGGACTAGCGGGAAGAAACCCCGTAGGGCAGTTCTTC
>few|.|TRBV29-1|TRBJ1-1
CSVDPREVRGGTEAFF
TGCAGCGTTGACCCAAGGGAGGTCCGGGGGGGCACTGAAGCTTTCTTT
>few|.|TRBV7-7|TRBJ2-5
CASSYRDNFQETQYF
TGTGCCAGCAGCTACCGGGACAACTTCCAAGAGACCCAGTACTTC
>once|.|TRBV5-1|TRBJ1-5
CASSLEFGGQPQHF
TGCGCCAGCAGCTTGGAATTCGGGGGACAGCCCCAGCATTTT
>.|TRBD2|TRBV4-1|TRBJ2-1
CASSLDGGLVRNEQFF
TGCGCCAGCAGCCTGGACGGGGGACTAGTGCGCAATGAGCAGTTCTTC
>once|.|TRBV5-1|TRBJ2-5
CATRRGGSGDGSQYF
TGCGCCACGCGGCGAGGGGGTTCAGGGGATGGGTCCCAGTACTTC
>.|TRBD2|TRBV18|TRBJ2-5
CASTSGGEETQYF
TGTGCCAGCACTTCGGGAGGCGAAGAGACCCAGTACTTC
>.|TRBD1|TRBV5-1|TRBJ2-7
CASSRDRDYEQYF
TGCGCCAGCAGCCGGGACAGGGACTACGAGCAGTACTTC
>.|TRBD1|TRBV30|TRBJ2-7
CAWRKGAAYEQYF
TGTGCCTGGAGAAAGGGGGCTGCCTACGAGCAGTACTTC
>.|.|TRBV9|TRBJ2-1
CASSVAGSHNEQFF
TGTGCCAGCAGCGTAGCGGGGAGCCACAATGAGCAGTTCTTC
>.|.|TRBV9|TRBJ2-1
CASSVSGREHNEQFF
TGTGCCAGCAGCGTGTCAGGTAGAGAGCACAATGAGCAGTTCTTC
>few|TRBD2|TRBV5-6|TRBJ2-1
CASSLSSGSSYNEQFF
TGTGCCAGCAGCTTAAGTAGCGGGAGCTCCTACAATGAGCAGTTCTTC
>.|.|TRBV30|TRBJ2-2
CAWSGGKNTGELFF
TGTGCCTGGAGTGGTGGCAAGAACACCGGGGAGCTGTTTTTT
>.|.|TRBV7-6|TRBJ2-2
CASSLSQNTGELFF
TGTGCCAGCAGCTTGAGTCAGAACACCGGGGAGCTGTTTTTT
>.|.|TRBV10-3|TRBJ1-3
CAIGGGPGNTIYF
TGTGCCATCGGCGGAGGTCCTGGAAACACCATATATTTT
>.|TRBD2|TRBV6-6|TRBJ2-5
CASSWGTSAQETQYF
TGTGCCAGCTCTTGGGGGACTAGCGCACAAGAGACCCAGTACTTC
>.|TRBD1|TRBV6-5|TRBJ2-1
CASSYTQGSSYNEQFF
TGTGCCAGCAGTTACACACAGGGGAGCTCCTACAATGAGCAGTTCTTC
>.|TRBD1|TRBV9|TRBJ1-4
CASSATGLNEKLFF
TGTGCCAGCAGCGCGACAGGGCTTAATGAAAAACTGTTTTTT
>.|TRBD1|TRBV7-9|TRBJ2-1
CASSPSGQRSSYNEQFF
TGTGCCAGCAGCCCCTCGGGACAGCGAAGCTCCTACAATGAGCAGTTCTTC
>.|TRBD1|TRBV30|TRBJ2-5
CAWRTGGAETQYF
TGTGCCTGGAGGACAGGGGGCGCAGAGACCCAGTACTTC
>.|.|TRBV29-1|TRBJ2-7
CSVQDSAYEQYF
TGCAGCGTCCAAGACAGCGCCTACGAGCAGTACTTC
>.|TRBD2|TRBV5-1|TRBJ2-2
CASSWGGDTGELFF
TGCGCCAGCAGCTGGGGAGGGGACACCGGGGAGCTGTTTTTT
>.|TRBD1|TRBV14|TRBJ2-1
CASSHTGTGYNEQFF
TGTGCCAGCAGCCACACCGGGACAGGGTACAATGAGCAGTTCTTC
>.|.|TRBV19|TRBJ2-7
CASSMAGWSEQYF
TGTGCCAGTAGTATGGCAGGGTGGTCCGAGCAGTACTTC
>few|.|TRBV6-1|TRBJ2-1
CASSEQGTPYNEQFF
TGTGCCAGCAGTGAGCAGGGAACGCCCTACAATGAGCAGTTCTTC
>.|TRBD2|TRBV5-1|TRBJ2-1
CASSGGLAGGRGNEQFF
TGCGCCAGCAGCGGAGGACTAGCGGGGGGGCGCGGCAATGAGCAGTTCTTC
>.|.|TRBV25-1|TRBJ2-1
CASRSGLGLYNEQFF
TGTGCCAGCAGGAGCGGGTTGGGGTTGTACAATGAGCAGTTCTTC
>.|.|TRBV6-5|TRBJ1-2
CASSQGADYGYTF
TGTGCCAGCAGCCAAGGGGCCGACTATGGCTACACCTTC
>.|.|TRBV5-1|TRBJ1-5
CASSLIPGNQPQHF
TGCGCCAGCAGCTTAATTCCTGGCAATCAGCCCCAGCATTTT
>once|.|TRBV2|TRBJ1-2
CASSSQGHYGYTF
TGTGCCAGCAGCTCACAGGGCCACTATGGCTACACCTTC
>.|TRBD1|TRBV7-3|TRBJ2-3
CASSFRGTGTDTQYF
TGTGCCAGCAGCTTCCGAGGGACAGGCACAGATACGCAGTATTTT
>.|TRBD2|TRBV15|TRBJ2-1
CATSRDQTSAPEQFF
TGTGCCACCAGCAGAGATCAAACTAGCGCGCCTGAGCAGTTCTTC
>.|.|TRBV19|TRBJ1-1
CASTGRRDTEAFF
TGTGCCAGTACTGGCAGGCGGGACACTGAAGCTTTCTTT
>few|TRBD1|TRBV28|TRBJ1-5
CASRLLQGARQPQHF
TGTGCCAGCAGACTATTACAGGGGGCAAGGCAGCCCCAGCATTTT
>.|.|TRBV5-1|TRBJ2-1
CASSGGDGSYNEQFF
TGCGCCAGCAGCGGCGGGGACGGCTCCTACAATGAGCAGTTCTTC
>once|TRBD1|TRBV4-1|TRBJ1-5
CASSQRTGLLSNQPQHF
TGCGCCAGCAGCCAAAGGACAGGACTTCTCAGCAATCAGCCCCAGCATTTT